The T cell receptor beta chain described here comes from a study of blood T cells in healthy people across ages. For the study at large: Capturing about one barcoded beta molecule per two T cells was achieved by template switching.

A second PCR, run for about 7 to 11 cycles, used a sample-barcoded 5' primer plus a J-beta primer mix. Each CDR3 protein gets one entry after TCRdb re-called the 5' RACE reads with MiXCR. This table has roughly 930,000 distinct CDR3 sequences, around 48% appearing once. Study-wide results and limits: Leaving the PBMCs unsorted stopped any conclusive comparison of naive versus antigen-experienced cells.

Worth noting for this clonotype: Antigen: not known.

The J segment lost 0 bases and the V segment lost 6 bases, leaving 12 bases of the junction unmatched. CDR1 is DFQATT and CDR2 is SNEGSKA in the germline V gene (reference sequence). This CDR3 is built from 16 residues. V and J are TRBV20-1 and TRBJ2-3; 7 bases align to TRBD1. The sample was blood. This TCR was sampled from a man aged 25-45 years in good health. The CDR3 here is CSAQLQTRGSTDTQYF. The CDR3 DNA is TGCAGTGCCCAACTCCAAACCAGGGGGAGCACAGATACGCAGTATTTT.